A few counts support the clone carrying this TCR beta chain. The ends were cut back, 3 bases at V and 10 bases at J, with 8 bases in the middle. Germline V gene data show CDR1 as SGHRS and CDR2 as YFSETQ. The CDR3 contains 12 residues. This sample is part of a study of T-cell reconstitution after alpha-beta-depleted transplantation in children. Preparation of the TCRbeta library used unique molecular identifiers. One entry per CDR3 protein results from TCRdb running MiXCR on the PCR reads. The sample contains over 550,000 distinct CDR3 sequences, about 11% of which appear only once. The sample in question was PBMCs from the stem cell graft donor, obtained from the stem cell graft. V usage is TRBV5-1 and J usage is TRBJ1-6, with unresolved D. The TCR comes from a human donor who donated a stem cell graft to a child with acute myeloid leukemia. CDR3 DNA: TGCGCCAGCAGCTCAGACGACTCACCCCTCCACTTT. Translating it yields CASSSDDSPLHF. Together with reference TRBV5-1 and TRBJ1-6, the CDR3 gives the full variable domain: KAGVTQTPRYLIKTRGQQVTLSCSPISGHRSVSWYQQTPGQGLQFLFEYFSETQRNKGNFPGRFSGRQFSNSRSEMNVSTLELGDSALYLCASSSDDSPLHFGNGTRLTVT.